Reported below is one T cell receptor beta chain. The antigen remains unidentified. The sample is drawn from a study of cytomegalovirus exposure and HLA in healthy donors. Study-wide context: Earlier, about 179 million T cells were analyzed, and 95 million to 140 million unique TCR beta sequences were found among them. An early data release held some 85 million unique TCRs from HLA-typed donors.

V shed 4 bases, J shed 5 bases, and the junction held 23 bases outside the gene matches. CDR3 length: 20 residues. Germline V gene data show CDR1 as SGHNT and CDR2 as YYREEE (reference sequence). Primers for the PCR totalled 60 Vbeta and 13 Jbeta. The table came from immunoSEQ multiplex PCR; TCRdb's copy has only in-frame clones and leaves some out. Found here are some 93,000 clones, 70% to 85% of them singletons; the top ten hold under 4%. Study observations and caveats: HLA alleles showed associations with about 15,000 TCR beta sequences in a later analysis, at a 0.05 false discovery rate. Cytomegalovirus status was reportedly diagnosed by the classifier with high sensitivity and specificity.

V usage is TRBV5-4 and J usage is TRBJ2-1; 8 bases map to TRBD2. The sequence was collected from a man in his fifties or sixties in good health and CMV-seronegative. The source material was PBMCs. CDR3 bases: TGTGCCAGCAGCCCTATCCCCCATGGGGGCGGGAGGTCCTGGAACAATGAGCAGTTCTTC. This encodes CASSPIPHGGGRSWNNEQFF.